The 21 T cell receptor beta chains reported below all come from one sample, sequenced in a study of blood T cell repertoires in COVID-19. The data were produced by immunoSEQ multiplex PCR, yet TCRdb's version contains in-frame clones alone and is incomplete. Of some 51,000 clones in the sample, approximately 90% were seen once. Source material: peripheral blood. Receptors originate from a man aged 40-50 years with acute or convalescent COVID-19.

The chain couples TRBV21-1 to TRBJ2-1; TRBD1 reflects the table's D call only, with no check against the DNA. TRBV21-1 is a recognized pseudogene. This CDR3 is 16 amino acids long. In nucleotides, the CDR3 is TGTGCCAGCAGCCCTCTGAGGGACAGAGCCTACAATGAGCAGTTCTTC. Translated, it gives CASSPLRDRAYNEQFF.

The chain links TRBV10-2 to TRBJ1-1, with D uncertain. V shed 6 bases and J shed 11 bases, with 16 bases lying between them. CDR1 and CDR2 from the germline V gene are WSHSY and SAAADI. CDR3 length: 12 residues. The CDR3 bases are TGCGCCAGCAGAAGCGTTGCAAGCGAGGCTTTCTTT. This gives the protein CASRSVASEAFF.

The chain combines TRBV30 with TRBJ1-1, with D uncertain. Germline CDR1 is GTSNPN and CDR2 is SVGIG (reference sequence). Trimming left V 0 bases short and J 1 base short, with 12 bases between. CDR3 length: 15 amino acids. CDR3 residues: CAWSVLGRGNTEAFF. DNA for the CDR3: TGTGCCTGGAGTGTACTTGGCAGAGGGAACACTGAAGCTTTCTTT. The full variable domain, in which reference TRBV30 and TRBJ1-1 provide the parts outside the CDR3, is SQTIHQWPATLVQPVGSPLSLECTVEGTSNPNLYWYRQAAGRGLQLLFYSVGIGQISSEVPQNLSASRPQDRQFILSSKKLLLSDSGFYLCAWSVLGRGNTEAFFGQGTRLTVV.

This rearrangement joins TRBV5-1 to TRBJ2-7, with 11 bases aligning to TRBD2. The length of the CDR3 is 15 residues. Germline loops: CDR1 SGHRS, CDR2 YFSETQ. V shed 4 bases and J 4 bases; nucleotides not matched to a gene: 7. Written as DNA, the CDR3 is TGCGCCAGCAGCCTGGGACTAGCGGAGACATACGAGCAGTACTTC. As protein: CASSLGLAETYEQYF.

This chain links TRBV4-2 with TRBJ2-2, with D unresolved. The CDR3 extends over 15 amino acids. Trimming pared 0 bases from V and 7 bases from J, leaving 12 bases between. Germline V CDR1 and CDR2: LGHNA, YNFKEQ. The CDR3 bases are TGTGCCAGCAGCCAAGAGGGCTCCCAAGGCGGGGAGCTGTTTTTT. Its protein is CASSQEGSQGGELFF.

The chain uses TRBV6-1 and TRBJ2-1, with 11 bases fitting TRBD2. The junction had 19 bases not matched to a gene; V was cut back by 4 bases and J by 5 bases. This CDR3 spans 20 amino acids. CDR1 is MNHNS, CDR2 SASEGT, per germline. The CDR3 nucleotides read TGTGCCAGCAGTGGACGGACAGGGCAACCGGGACTAGCGGCGAACAATGAGCAGTTCTTC. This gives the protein CASSGRTGQPGLAANNEQFF.

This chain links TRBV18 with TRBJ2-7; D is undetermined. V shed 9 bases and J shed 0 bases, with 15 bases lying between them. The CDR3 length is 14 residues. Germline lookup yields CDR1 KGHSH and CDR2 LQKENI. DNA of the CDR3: TGTGCCAGTTTTGAGTACGTAAGCTCCTACGAGCAGTACTTC. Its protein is CASFEYVSSYEQYF.

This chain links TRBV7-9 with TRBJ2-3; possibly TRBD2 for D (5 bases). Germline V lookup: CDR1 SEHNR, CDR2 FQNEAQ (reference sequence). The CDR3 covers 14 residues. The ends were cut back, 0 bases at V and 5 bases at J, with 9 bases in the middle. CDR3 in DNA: TGTGCCAGCAGCTTAGCGGGGAGTAGAGATACGCAGTATTTT. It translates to CASSLAGSRDTQYF.

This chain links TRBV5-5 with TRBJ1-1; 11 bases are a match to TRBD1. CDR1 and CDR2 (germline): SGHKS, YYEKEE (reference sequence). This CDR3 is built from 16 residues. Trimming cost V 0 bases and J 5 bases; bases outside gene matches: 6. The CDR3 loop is CASSLVGTGGITEAFF. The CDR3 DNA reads TGTGCCAGCAGCTTGGTAGGGACAGGGGGAATAACTGAAGCTTTCTTT.

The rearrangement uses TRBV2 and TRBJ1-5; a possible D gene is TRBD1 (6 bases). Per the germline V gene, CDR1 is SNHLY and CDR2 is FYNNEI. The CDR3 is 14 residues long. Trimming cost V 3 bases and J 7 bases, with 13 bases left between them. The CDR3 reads CASSDHREGQPQHF. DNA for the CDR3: TGTGCCAGCAGTGACCACAGGGAAGGACAGCCCCAGCATTTT.

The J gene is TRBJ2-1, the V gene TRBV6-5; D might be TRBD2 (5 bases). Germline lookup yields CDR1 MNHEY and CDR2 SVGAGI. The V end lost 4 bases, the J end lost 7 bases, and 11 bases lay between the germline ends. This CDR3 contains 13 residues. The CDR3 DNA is TGTGCCAGCAGTTTACTATCGGGGAATGAGCAGTTCTTC. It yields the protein CASSLLSGNEQFF.

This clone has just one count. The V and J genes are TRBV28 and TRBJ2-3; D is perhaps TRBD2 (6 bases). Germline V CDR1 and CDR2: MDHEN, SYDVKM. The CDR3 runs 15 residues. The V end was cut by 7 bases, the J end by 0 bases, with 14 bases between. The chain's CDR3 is CASTPRGLSTDTQYF. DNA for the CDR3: TGTGCCAGCACCCCCCGGGGACTTAGCACAGATACGCAGTATTTT.

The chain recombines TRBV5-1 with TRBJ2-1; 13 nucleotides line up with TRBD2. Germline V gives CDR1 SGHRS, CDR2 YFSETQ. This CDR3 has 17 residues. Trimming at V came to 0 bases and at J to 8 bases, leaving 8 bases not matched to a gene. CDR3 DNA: TGCGCCAGCAGCTTGGCTCGGACTAGCGGGAGTATCGATGAGCAGTTCTTC. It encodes CASSLARTSGSIDEQFF.

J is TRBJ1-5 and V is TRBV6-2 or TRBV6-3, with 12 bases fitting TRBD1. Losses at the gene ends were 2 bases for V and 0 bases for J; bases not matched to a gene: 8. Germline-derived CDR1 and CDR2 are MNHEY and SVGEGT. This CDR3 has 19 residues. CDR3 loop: CASSYPAGTGGFSNQPQHF. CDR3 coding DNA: TGTGCCAGCAGTTACCCGGCCGGGACAGGGGGCTTTAGCAATCAGCCCCAGCATTTT.

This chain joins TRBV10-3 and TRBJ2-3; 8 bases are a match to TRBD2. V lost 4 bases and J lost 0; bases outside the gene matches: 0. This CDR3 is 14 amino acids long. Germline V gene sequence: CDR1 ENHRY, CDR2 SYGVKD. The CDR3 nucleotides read TGTGCCATCAGTGGCGGGGGGAGCACAGATACGCAGTATTTT. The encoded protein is CAISGGGSTDTQYF.

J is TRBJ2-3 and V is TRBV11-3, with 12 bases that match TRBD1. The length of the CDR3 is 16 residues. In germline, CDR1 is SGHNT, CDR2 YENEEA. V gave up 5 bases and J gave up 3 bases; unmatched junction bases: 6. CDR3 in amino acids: CASSLGTGGKTDTQYF. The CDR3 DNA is TGTGCCAGCAGCCTAGGGACAGGGGGCAAAACAGATACGCAGTATTTT.

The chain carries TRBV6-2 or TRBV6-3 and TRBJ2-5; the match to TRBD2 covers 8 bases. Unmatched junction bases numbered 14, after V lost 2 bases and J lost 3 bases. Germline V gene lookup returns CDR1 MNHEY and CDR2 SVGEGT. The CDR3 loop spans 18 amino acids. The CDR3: CASSYPLGEAGVEETQYF. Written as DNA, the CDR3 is TGTGCCAGCAGTTACCCGCTGGGGGAAGCGGGAGTAGAAGAGACCCAGTACTTC.

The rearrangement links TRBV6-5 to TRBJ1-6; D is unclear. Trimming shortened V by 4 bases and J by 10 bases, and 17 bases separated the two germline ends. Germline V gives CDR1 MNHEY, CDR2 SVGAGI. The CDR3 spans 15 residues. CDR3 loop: CASSSQREEGSPLHF. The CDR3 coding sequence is TGTGCCAGCAGTTCACAAAGGGAAGAGGGATCACCCCTCCACTTT.

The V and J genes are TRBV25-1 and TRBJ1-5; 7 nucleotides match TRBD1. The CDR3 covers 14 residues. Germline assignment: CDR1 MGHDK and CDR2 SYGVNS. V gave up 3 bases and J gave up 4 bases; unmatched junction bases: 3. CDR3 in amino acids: CASSDPGGNQPQHF. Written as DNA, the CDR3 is TGTGCCAGCAGTGATCCAGGGGGAAATCAGCCCCAGCATTTT. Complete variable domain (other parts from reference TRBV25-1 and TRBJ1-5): EADIYQTPRYLVIGTGKKITLECSQTMGHDKMYWYQQDPGMELHLIHYSYGVNSTEKGDLSSESTVSRIRTEHFPLTLESARPSHTSQYLCASSDPGGNQPQHFGDGTRLSIL.

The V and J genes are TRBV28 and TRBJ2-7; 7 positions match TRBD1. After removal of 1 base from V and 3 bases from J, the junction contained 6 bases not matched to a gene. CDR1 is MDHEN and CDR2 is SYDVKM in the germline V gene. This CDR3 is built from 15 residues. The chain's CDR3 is CASSLSTGAGYEQYF. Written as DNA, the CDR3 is TGTGCCAGCAGTTTATCCACAGGGGCGGGCTACGAGCAGTACTTC.

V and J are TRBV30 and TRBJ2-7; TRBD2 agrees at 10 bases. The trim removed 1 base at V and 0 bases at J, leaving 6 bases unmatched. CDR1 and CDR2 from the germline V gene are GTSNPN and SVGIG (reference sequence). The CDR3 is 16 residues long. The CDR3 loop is CAWSEEVAGGSYEQYF. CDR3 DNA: TGTGCCTGGAGTGAGGAGGTAGCGGGGGGCTCCTACGAGCAGTACTTC.